What follows are 2 T cell receptor beta chains derived from one specimen sequenced in a study of Ad26.COV2.S vaccination and SARS-CoV-2 variants. Using immunoSEQ multiplex PCR, the repertoire was profiled, and TCRdb retains in-frame clones only, with some absent. The repertoire consists of approximately 360,000 clones, with 83% occurring once and the leading ten covering nearly 7.5%. Indicated treatment: some 20 received Ad26.COV2.S at low or high dose, single or two shots; several received placebo; per-sample allocation not given. Sampling happened 63 days after the first vaccine or placebo injection. The material was peripheral blood, obtained in a trial of Ad26.COV2.S vaccine versus placebo. These receptor sequences come from a person aged 18-65 years who received the Ad26.COV2.S COVID-19 vaccine or a placebo.

The chain recombines TRBV5-6 with TRBJ1-6, with a weak D call TRBD1 (5 bases). Germline-derived CDR1 and CDR2 are SGHDT and YYEEEE. The CDR3 is 16 residues long. The ends were cut back, 4 bases at V and 4 bases at J, with 15 bases in the middle. CDR3 residues: CASSTSGTGYNSPLHF. CDR3 DNA: TGTGCCAGCAGCACCTCCGGGACGGGGTATAATTCACCCCTCCACTTT.

The rearrangement uses TRBV5-1 and TRBJ1-6; no clear D. Trimming left V 0 bases short and J 7 bases short, with 5 bases between. The CDR3 is 13 residues long. Per germline, CDR1 SGHRS and CDR2 YFSETQ. The DNA of the CDR3 is TGCGCCAGCAGCTTGGAGGAGAATTCACCCCTCCACTTT. It translates to CASSLEENSPLHF.